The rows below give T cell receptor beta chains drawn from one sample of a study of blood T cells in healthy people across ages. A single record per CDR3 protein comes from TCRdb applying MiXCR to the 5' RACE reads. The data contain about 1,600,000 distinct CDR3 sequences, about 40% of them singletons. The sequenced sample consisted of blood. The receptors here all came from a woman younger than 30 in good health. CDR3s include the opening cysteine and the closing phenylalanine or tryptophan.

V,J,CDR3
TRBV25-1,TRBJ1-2,CASSEFGREACYTF
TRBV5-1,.,CASSAGGTGRSYEQYF
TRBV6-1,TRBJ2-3,CASNVSQGLTDTQYF
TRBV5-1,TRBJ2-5,CASSWGLAVHNEQYF
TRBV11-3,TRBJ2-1,CASSIGQGGYNEQFF
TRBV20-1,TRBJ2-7,CSAVGQNNYEQYF
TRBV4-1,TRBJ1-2,CASSQDPGAEANYGYTF
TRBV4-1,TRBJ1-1,CASSHPTTEAFF
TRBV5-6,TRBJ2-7,CASSPGLAGVTREQYF
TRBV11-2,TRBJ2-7,CASSFSVLGTPSSYEQYF
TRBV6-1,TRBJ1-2,CASSSSGQLANYGYTF
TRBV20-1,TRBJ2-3,CSASKSGDNTDTQYF
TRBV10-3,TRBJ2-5,CAISVPSGRAERNEQYF
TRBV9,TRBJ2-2,CASSVEVGGELFF
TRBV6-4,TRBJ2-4,CASSEGQGGKNIQYF
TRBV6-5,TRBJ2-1,CASRDWYNEQFF
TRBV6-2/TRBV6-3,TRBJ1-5,CASSYSGRGSNQPQHF
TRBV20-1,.,CSARDLLISGIGGRQETQYF
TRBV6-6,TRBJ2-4,CASSLRQGAKNIQYF
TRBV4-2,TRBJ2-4,CASSLRETSEDIQYF
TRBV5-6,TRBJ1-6,CASSDRFGPLHF
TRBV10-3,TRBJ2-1,CAISERGASGSGNEQFF
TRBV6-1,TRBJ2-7,CASSTELAGGTYEQYF
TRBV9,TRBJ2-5,CASSPPGLVDYNEQYF
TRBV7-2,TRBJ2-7,CASSLLTPSEQYF
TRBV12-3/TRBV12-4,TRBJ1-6,CASSLGGGWVNSPLHF
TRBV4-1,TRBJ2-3,CASSQDSITSGGTDTQYF
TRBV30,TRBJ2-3,CAWTGTSGRLDTQYF
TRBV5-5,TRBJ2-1,CASSRTGIAGASYNEQFF
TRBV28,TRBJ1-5,CASRLQGWDQPQHF
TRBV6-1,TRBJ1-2,CASSESGGRNGYTF
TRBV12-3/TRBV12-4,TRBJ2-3,CASSPSWWNSDTQYF
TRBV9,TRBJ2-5,CASSVSGSGETQYF
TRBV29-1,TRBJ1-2,CGVGSVEKIYGYTF
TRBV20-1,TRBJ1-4,CSASPGQGEKLFF
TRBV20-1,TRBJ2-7,CSAAAGDSSYEQYF
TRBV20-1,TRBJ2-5,CSAFWSGVKETQYF
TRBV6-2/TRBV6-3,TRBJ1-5,CASSPDSRHQPQHF
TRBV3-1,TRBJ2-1,CASSQDPSSTYNEQFF
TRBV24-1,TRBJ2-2,CATSDPGTGYAGELFF
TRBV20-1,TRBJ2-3,CSPAGQGVSDTQYF
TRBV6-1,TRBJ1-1,CASRTGTLPTEAFF
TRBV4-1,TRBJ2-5,CASSGTSGSNEQYF
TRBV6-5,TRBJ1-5,CASSYSAGYQPQHF
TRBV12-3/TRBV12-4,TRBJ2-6,CASSLTGMSGANVLTF